Shown below are 6 T cell receptor beta chains from a single sample sequenced in a study of blood T cell repertoires in COVID-19. This table comes from immunoSEQ multiplex PCR, and its TCRdb copy is limited to in-frame clones, with some not included. Of tens of thousands of clones in the sample, about four fifths are singletons; the top ten hold about 5%. What was sequenced was peripheral blood. Receptors were obtained from a woman between 55 and 75 years old with acute or convalescent COVID-19.

The rearrangement uses TRBV5-1 and TRBJ1-2; 7 bases agree with TRBD1. The V segment lost 4 bases and the J segment 6 bases; nucleotides outside the gene matches: 18. The CDR3 contains 17 residues. Germline CDR1 and CDR2: SGHRS and YFSETQ. The CDR3 reads CASSVGTVTAQRDGYTF. The CDR3 region has the DNA TGCGCCAGCAGCGTCGGGACAGTCACCGCTCAAAGGGATGGCTACACCTTC.

This clone has a handful of counts. The V gene is TRBV2, the J gene TRBJ1-5; tentatively, D is TRBD1 (5 bases). CDR1 SNHLY and CDR2 FYNNEI come from the germline V gene. V shed 5 bases and J shed 6 bases, with 11 bases lying between them. The CDR3 sequence is 13 residues long. The CDR3 nucleotides are TGTGCCAGCAGTTCCCGGGACTTTCAGCCCCAGCATTTT. This codes for CASSSRDFQPQHF.

This sequence joins TRBV9 and TRBJ1-6; no reliable D call. The CDR3 consists of 13 residues. Trimming removed 1 base at V and 7 bases at J, with 6 bases between. Per the germline V gene, CDR1 is SGDLS and CDR2 is YYNGEE. Here the CDR3 reads CASSVWENSPLHF. In nucleotides, the CDR3 is TGTGCCAGCAGCGTATGGGAGAATTCACCCCTCCACTTT.

This chain connects TRBV5-1 to TRBJ2-1, with TRBD2 matching 11 bases. This CDR3 comprises 15 residues. Germline CDR1 reads SGHRS; CDR2 reads YFSETQ. V dropped 0 bases and J dropped 4; count of bases not matched to a gene: 0. The CDR3 is CASSLASGGYNEQFF. CDR3 in DNA: TGCGCCAGCAGCTTGGCTAGCGGGGGGTACAATGAGCAGTTCTTC.

The chain uses TRBV5-1 and TRBJ2-7; the match to TRBD1 covers 7 bases. V dropped 2 bases and J dropped 13; count of bases not matched to a gene: 12. CDR3 size: 13 residues. CDR1 is SGHRS and CDR2 is YFSETQ in the germline V gene. The chain's CDR3 is CASSFLEGAVGYF. The CDR3 region has the DNA TGCGCCAGCAGCTTCTTAGAGGGGGCGGTCGGTTACTTC. Filled out from reference TRBV5-1 and TRBJ2-7, the complete variable domain reads KAGVTQTPRYLIKTRGQQVTLSCSPISGHRSVSWYQQTPGQGLQFLFEYFSETQRNKGNFPGRFSGRQFSNSRSEMNVSTLELGDSALYLCASSFLEGAVGYFGPGTRLTVT.

This clone occurred once. V gene TRBV6-5 combines with J gene TRBJ1-1; 7 bases match TRBD1. Germline trimming cut 5 bases from V and 0 bases from J; bases unmatched to any gene: 6. This CDR3 region has 15 residues. CDR1 is MNHEY and CDR2 is SVGAGI in the germline V gene. CDR3 sequence: CASSRGTAMNTEAFF. CDR3 coding DNA: TGTGCCAGCAGTAGGGGGACAGCTATGAACACTGAAGCTTTCTTT.